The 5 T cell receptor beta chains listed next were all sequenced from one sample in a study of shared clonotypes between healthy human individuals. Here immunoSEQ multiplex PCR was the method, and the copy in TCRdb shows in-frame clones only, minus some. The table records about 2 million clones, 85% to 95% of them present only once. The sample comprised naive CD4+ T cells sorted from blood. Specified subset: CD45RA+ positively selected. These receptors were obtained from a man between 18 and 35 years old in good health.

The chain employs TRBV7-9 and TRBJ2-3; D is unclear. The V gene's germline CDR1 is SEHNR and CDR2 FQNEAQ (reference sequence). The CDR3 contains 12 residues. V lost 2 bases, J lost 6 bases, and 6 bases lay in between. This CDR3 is CASSLLEDTQYF. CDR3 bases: TGTGCCAGCAGCTTACTAGAGGATACGCAGTATTTT. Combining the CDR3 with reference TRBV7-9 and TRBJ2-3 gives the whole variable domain DTGVSQNPRHKITKRGQNVTFRCDPISEHNRLYWYRQTLGQGPEFLTYFQNEAQLEKSRLLSDRFSAERPKGSFSTLEIQRTEQGDSAMYLCASSLLEDTQYFGPGTRLTVL.

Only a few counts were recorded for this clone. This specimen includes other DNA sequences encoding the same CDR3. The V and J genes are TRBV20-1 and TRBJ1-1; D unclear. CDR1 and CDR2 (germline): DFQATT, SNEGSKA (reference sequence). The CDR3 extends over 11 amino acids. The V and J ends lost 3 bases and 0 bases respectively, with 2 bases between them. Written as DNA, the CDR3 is TGCAGTGCTAGCTTGAACACTGAAGCTTTCTTT. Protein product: CSASLNTEAFF.

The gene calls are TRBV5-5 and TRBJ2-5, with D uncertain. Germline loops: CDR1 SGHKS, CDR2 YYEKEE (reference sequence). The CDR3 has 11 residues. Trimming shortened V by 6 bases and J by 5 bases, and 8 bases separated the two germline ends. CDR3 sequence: CASNYGETQYF. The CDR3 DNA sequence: TGTGCCAGCAACTACGGGGAGACCCAGTACTTC.

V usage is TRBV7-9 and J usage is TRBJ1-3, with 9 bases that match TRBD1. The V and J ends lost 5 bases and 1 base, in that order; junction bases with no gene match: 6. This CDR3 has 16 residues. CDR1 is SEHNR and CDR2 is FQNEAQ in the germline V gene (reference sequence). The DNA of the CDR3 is TGTGCCAGCAGCCTGGGACAGGGATTTTCTGGAAACACCATATATTTT. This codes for CASSLGQGFSGNTIYF.

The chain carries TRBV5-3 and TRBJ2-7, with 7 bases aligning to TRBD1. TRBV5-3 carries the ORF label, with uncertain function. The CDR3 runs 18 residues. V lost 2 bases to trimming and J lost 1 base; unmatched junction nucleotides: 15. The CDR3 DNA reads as TGTGCCAGAAGCTTCCCATCACCCCGGGACAGAAAGTCCTACGAGCAGTACTTC. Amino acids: CARSFPSPRDRKSYEQYF.